A single sample is the source of the 25 T cell receptor beta chains below, sequenced in a study of T cells in Graves' hyperthyroidism and ophthalmopathy. The CDR3 regions of TCR beta were amplified from RNA transcripts. When the TCR CDR3 underwent first-round RT-PCR, the HTBI primer set was used. A single record per CDR3 protein comes from TCRdb applying MiXCR to the multiplex PCR reads. The repertoire holds a few hundred thousand distinct CDR3 sequences, with about 20% as singletons. Material for sequencing was blood. All receptors derive from a woman aged 50 to 60 with Graves' hyperthyroidism.

This clonotype appeared many times. This chain links TRBV30 with TRBJ1-2, with 9 bases identical to TRBD1. The length of the CDR3 is 15 residues. The trim removed 1 base at V and 7 bases at J, leaving 10 bases unmatched. Germline CDR1 is GTSNPN and CDR2 is SVGIG (reference sequence). CDR3 nucleotide sequence: TGTGCCTGGAGTGACGAAATACAGGGGGCAGGTGGCTACACCTTC. Translation gives CAWSDEIQGAGGYTF.

This clonotype has a handful of counts. The chain joins TRBV6-1 to TRBJ1-1, with D possibly being TRBD1 (6 bases). Germline V lookup: CDR1 MNHNS, CDR2 SASEGT. This CDR3 has 13 amino acids. Between the trimmed V and J ends, which lost 7 bases and 1 base, there was a span of 10 bases. CDR3 sequence (DNA): TGTGCCAGCATCAAGGGGGAGAACACTGAAGCTTTCTTT. This encodes CASIKGENTEAFF.

In this sample, this clonotype turned up a few times. Mismatch with germline at one junction end may stem from a read error. The CDR3 nucleotides are TGCGCCAGCAGCCATGGTAGAAACCCCAATCTTGAGCAGCTCTTC. The encoded protein is CASSHGRNPNLEQLF. The gene calls are TRBV4-1 and TRBJ2-1; no clear D. Germline V gene sequence: CDR1 MGHRA, CDR2 YSYEKL. CDR3 size: 15 residues.

V is TRBV15 and J is TRBJ2-1; D not resolved. Looked up from germline, CDR1 is LNHNV and CDR2 is YYDKDF (reference sequence). This CDR3 contains 13 residues. V was clipped by 0 bases and J by 8 bases, with 8 bases between them. This CDR3 is CATSRDDMDEQFF. CDR3 sequence (DNA): TGTGCCACCAGCAGAGATGACATGGATGAGCAGTTCTTC.

This clonotype was recorded at least ten times. The chain recombines TRBV5-1 with TRBJ2-3; either TRBD1 or TRBD2 may supply D (5 bases each). CDR1 and CDR2 (germline): SGHRS, YFSETQ. The germline V and J ends were trimmed by 3 bases and 2 bases, with 10 bases remaining between them. There are 14 residues in the CDR3. CDR3 sequence reads: CASSSGPLTDTQYF. CDR3 DNA sequence: TGCGCCAGCAGCTCGGGACCTCTCACAGATACGCAGTATTTT.

This clonotype was observed many times. The V gene is TRBV3-1, the J gene TRBJ2-7, with D uncertain. Germline CDR1 and CDR2: LGHDT and YNNKEL (reference sequence). V gave up 0 bases and J gave up 6 bases, with 12 bases separating them. The CDR3 spans 14 residues. The CDR3: CASSQEGSSAEQYF. The CDR3 DNA reads TGTGCCAGCAGCCAAGAAGGATCCTCGGCCGAGCAGTACTTC.

The J gene is TRBJ2-3, the V gene TRBV4-1; the match to TRBD2 covers 9 bases. CDR1 and CDR2 (germline): MGHRA, YSYEKL. V lost 1 base to trimming and J lost 4 bases; unmatched junction nucleotides: 15. The CDR3 length is 19 residues. CDR3 in amino acids: CASSQAHRGSGGTPDTQYF. For the CDR3, the DNA is TGCGCCAGCAGCCAAGCGCATCGAGGGAGCGGGGGGACACCAGATACGCAGTATTTT.

This clonotype was picked up many times. The chain is built from TRBV6-1 and TRBJ1-1, with 7 bases fitting TRBD1. The germline V gene has CDR1 MNHNS and CDR2 SASEGT. V was clipped by 3 bases and J by 6 bases; unmatched bases: 7. The length of the CDR3 is 14 residues. Here the CDR3 DNA reads TGTGCCAGCAGTGAGAGACAGGGACTGTCTGAAGCTTTCTTT. Translated: CASSERQGLSEAFF.

Only a few counts were recorded for this clonotype. This chain links TRBV20-1 with TRBJ1-2; D gene uncertain. Trimming cost V 0 bases and J 1 base, with 12 bases left between them. CDR1 is DFQATT, CDR2 SNEGSKA, per germline (reference sequence). This CDR3 has 15 residues. The CDR3 DNA is TGCAGTGCTAGAGATCGGGGAGGGAATAACTATGGCTACACCTTC. Translation gives CSARDRGGNNYGYTF.

The chain has TRBV2 and TRBJ2-5; 8 nucleotides align to TRBD2. The germline V gene has CDR1 SNHLY and CDR2 FYNNEI. Trimming took 8 bases from V and 7 from J; bases not matched to a gene: 12. This CDR3 region has 14 residues. CDR3 residues: CASRGRRGEGTQYF. The CDR3 DNA reads as TGTGCCAGCCGGGGACGGCGGGGGGAAGGGACCCAGTACTTC.

This clonotype was counted a few times. The chain employs TRBV15 and TRBJ1-5; D is unresolved. The V end was cut by 0 bases, the J end by 5 bases, with 14 bases between. The length of the CDR3 is 16 residues. CDR1 and CDR2 from the germline V gene are LNHNV and YYDKDF (reference sequence). The chain's CDR3 is CATSRDPATTDQPQHF. As DNA, the CDR3 is TGTGCCACCAGCAGAGATCCTGCGACAACGGATCAGCCCCAGCATTTT.

The chain couples TRBV6-1 to TRBJ2-3; no clear D gene. The CDR3 is made up of 15 amino acids. Germline assignment: CDR1 MNHNS and CDR2 SASEGT. The V end was cut by 2 bases, the J end by 2 bases, with 11 bases between. CDR3 in DNA: TGTGCCAGCAGTGAAACGGGCTCCTTCACAGATACGCAGTATTTT. It codes for CASSETGSFTDTQYF.

This clonotype was recorded many times. Here the CDR3 reads CASTKPTGFYTQYF. In DNA form, the CDR3 reads TGTGCCAGCACTAAACCGACAGGGTTTTATACGCAGTATTTT. V gene TRBV28 combines with J gene TRBJ2-3; 7 bases map to TRBD1. CDR1 is MDHEN, CDR2 SYDVKM, per germline. This CDR3 has 14 amino acids. Trimming at V came to 7 bases and at J to 7 bases, leaving 11 bases not matched to a gene.

As concerns this clonotype: A read error may explain this, as a much larger clone is one base away. The genes are TRBV12-3 or TRBV12-4 and TRBJ2-7; no reliable D call. This CDR3 has 12 amino acids. The germline V and J ends were trimmed by 1 base and 6 bases, with 7 bases remaining between them. The CDR3 DNA reads as TGTGCCAGCAGTTTAGGGAAAAGCGAGCAGTACTTC. Translating it yields CASSLGKSEQYF.

In this sample, this clonotype turned up many times. This chain uses TRBV2 with TRBJ2-1, with D perhaps matching TRBD2 (6 bases). V dropped 5 bases and J dropped 10 bases, with 9 bases sitting between them. CDR3 length: 11 amino acids. Germline V CDR1 and CDR2: SNHLY, FYNNEI. This CDR3 is CASSWTKEQFF. As DNA, the CDR3 is TGTGCCAGCAGTTGGACTAAGGAGCAGTTCTTC.

The rearrangement links TRBV7-9 to TRBJ1-1, with D possibly TRBD1 on 6 matching bases. Trimming removed 0 bases at V and 5 bases at J, with 13 bases between. Looked up from germline, CDR1 is SEHNR and CDR2 is FQNEAQ (reference sequence). The CDR3 is 15 amino acids. CDR3 region: CASSLAKTGWTEAFF. The CDR3 nucleotides are TGTGCCAGCAGCTTAGCGAAGACAGGCTGGACTGAAGCTTTCTTT.

This clonotype came up a few times. This sequence joins TRBV7-9 and TRBJ2-2; D may be TRBD1 or TRBD2 (5 bases each). The germline CDR1 and CDR2 sequences are SEHNR and FQNEAQ (reference sequence). There are 15 residues in the CDR3. V lost 6 bases and J lost 0, with 11 bases in between. CDR3 sequence reads: CASSPGPTNTGELFF. The DNA for the CDR3 is TGTGCCAGCAGTCCGGGACCCACGAACACCGGGGAGCTGTTTTTT.

The rearrangement joins TRBV6-2 or TRBV6-3 to TRBJ1-2; 9 nucleotides agree with TRBD1. After removal of 7 bases from V and 7 bases from J, the junction contained 7 bases not matched to a gene. The CDR3 extends over 13 amino acids. Germline CDR1 and CDR2: MNHEY and SVGEGT. This CDR3 is CASTLRDRAGYTF. CDR3 sequence (DNA): TGTGCCAGCACTCTCCGGGACAGGGCTGGCTACACCTTC.

About this clonotype itself: One end of the junction is discordant with germline, which a read error may explain. CDR3 region: CASSPQGYEQCF. CDR3 nucleotides: TGTGCCAGCAGTCCACAGGGGTACGAGCAGTGCTTC. The J gene is TRBJ2-7, the V gene TRBV12-3 or TRBV12-4; 7 bases match TRBD1. The CDR3 length is 12 residues.

In DNA form, the CDR3 reads TGTGCCAGCAGCGCAGCCGGGGGGCAAGAGACCCAGTACTTC. It encodes CASSAAGGQETQYF. The rearrangement uses TRBV9 and TRBJ2-5; 7 bases are a match to TRBD2. The CDR3 is 14 amino acids. V shed 3 bases and J 2 bases; nucleotides not matched to a gene: 4. Germline V gives CDR1 SGDLS, CDR2 YYNGEE. The full variable domain, rest sourced from reference TRBV9 and TRBJ2-5, is DSGVTQTPKHLITATGQRVTLRCSPRSGDLSVYWYQQSLDQGLQFLIQYYNGEERAKGNILERFSAQQFPDLHSELNLSSLELGDSALYFCASSAAGGQETQYFGPGTRLLVL.

Written as DNA, the CDR3 is TGCAGTGCTAGATCTAGCGCCGTCTCCTACGAGCAGTACTTC. This gives the protein CSARSSAVSYEQYF. This rearrangement joins TRBV20-1 to TRBJ2-7; a possible D gene is TRBD2 (6 bases). Germline loops: CDR1 DFQATT, CDR2 SNEGSKA (reference sequence). Trimming shortened V by 2 bases and J by 0 bases, and 11 bases separated the two germline ends. The CDR3 sequence is 14 residues long.

This sequence joins TRBV18 and TRBJ2-1; D remains ambiguous. With 5 bases removed from V and 0 bases from J, the gap between germline ends came to 20 bases. Per germline, CDR1 KGHSH and CDR2 LQKENI. The CDR3 is 18 amino acids. This CDR3 reads CASSVTSSTPSSYNEQFF. CDR3 bases: TGTGCCAGCTCAGTTACCAGCTCCACTCCTAGCTCCTACAATGAGCAGTTCTTC.

This clonotype showed up many times. J is TRBJ2-3 and V is TRBV11-2, with 7 bases matching TRBD2. The ends lost 1 base at V and 3 bases at J; junction bases unmatched: 10. The germline gives CDR1 SGHAT, CDR2 FQNNGV. The CDR3 covers 17 residues. CDR3 bases: TGTGCCAGCAGCTTAGTCCAGGCGGGAGTCGGGACAGATACGCAGTATTTT. Its protein product is CASSLVQAGVGTDTQYF.

The chain combines TRBV4-2 with TRBJ2-7; D may be TRBD1 (6 bases). Germline CDR1 reads LGHNA; CDR2 reads YNFKEQ. Trimming left V 1 base short and J 1 base short, with 8 bases between. The CDR3 extends over 14 amino acids. The CDR3 nucleotides read TGTGCCAGCAGCCAAGGGGGACAATCCTACGAGCAGTACTTC. Translated: CASSQGGQSYEQYF.

In this sample, this clonotype turned up a few times. The gene calls are TRBV28 and TRBJ2-1; 11 positions match TRBD1. V lost 5 bases and J lost 6; bases outside the gene matches: 6. Per germline, CDR1 MDHEN and CDR2 SYDVKM. The CDR3 loop spans 15 amino acids. CDR3 protein: CASSAYGTGGNEQFF. The CDR3 DNA follows: TGTGCCAGCAGTGCCTACGGGACAGGGGGCAATGAGCAGTTCTTC.